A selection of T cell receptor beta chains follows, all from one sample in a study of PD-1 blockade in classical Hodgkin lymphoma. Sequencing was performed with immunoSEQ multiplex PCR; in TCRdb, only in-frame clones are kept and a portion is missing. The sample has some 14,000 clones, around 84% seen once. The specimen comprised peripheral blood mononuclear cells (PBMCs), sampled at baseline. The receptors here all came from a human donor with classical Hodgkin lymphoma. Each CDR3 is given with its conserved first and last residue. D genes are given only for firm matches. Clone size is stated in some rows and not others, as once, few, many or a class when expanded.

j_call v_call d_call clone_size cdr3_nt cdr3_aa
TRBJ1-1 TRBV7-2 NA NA TGTGCCAGCAGCTCACTTGGGGTTCTCACTGAAGCTTTCTTT CASSSLGVLTEAFF
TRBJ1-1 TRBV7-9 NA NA TGTGCCAGCAGCCCCGGCGGGGAAAGAGAAGCTTTCTTT CASSPGGEREAFF
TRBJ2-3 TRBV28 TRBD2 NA TGTGCCAGCAGTTCTATCTTCGCTAGCGGGAACACAGATACGCAGTATTTT CASSSIFASGNTDTQYF
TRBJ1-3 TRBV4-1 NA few TGCGCCAGCAGCGGCGGGAGCTCTGGAAACACCATATATTTT CASSGGSSGNTIYF
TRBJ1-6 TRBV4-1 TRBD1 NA TGCGCCAGCAGCCAGGCCGACAGGGGGGAATCACCCCTCCACTTT CASSQADRGESPLHF
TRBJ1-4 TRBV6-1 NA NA TGTGCCAGCAGGGTACAGGGACGGGTTGAAAAACTGTTTTTT CASRVQGRVEKLFF
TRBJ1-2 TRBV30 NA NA TGTGCCTGGAGTGTACGGGGACAAGGGCTCGTGACCCAATACTGGACTCTCTATGGCTACACCTTC CAWSVRGQGLVTQYWTLYGYTF
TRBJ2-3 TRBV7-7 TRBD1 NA TGTGCCAGCAGCTTAGGGACAGGGATAGATACGCAGTATTTT CASSLGTGIDTQYF
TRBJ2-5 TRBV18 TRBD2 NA TGTGCCAGCTCACCGTCGGCGGGAGCCCGGGAGACCCAGTACTTC CASSPSAGARETQYF
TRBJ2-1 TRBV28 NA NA TGTGCCAGCAGCGTGGACTCCAGTGAGCAGTTCTTC CASSVDSSEQFF
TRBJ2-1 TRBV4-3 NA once TGCGCCAGCAGCCCGGACAATGAGCAGTTCTTC CASSPDNEQFF
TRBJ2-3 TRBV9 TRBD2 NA TGTGCCAGCAGCGTGTCGGGGGGGGCAGATACGCAGTATTTT CASSVSGGADTQYF
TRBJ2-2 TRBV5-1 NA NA TGCGCCAGCAGCTTGGACGGACTCGACACCGGGGAGCTGTTTTTT CASSLDGLDTGELFF
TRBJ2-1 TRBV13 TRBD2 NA TGTGCCAGCAGCTTAGTAACTCTAGCGGGATTGGAGCAGTTCTTC CASSLVTLAGLEQFF
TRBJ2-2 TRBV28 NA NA TGTGCCAGCAGTTTGGGATCAGGGCATTCCGGGGACACCGGGGAGCTGTTTTTT CASSLGSGHSGDTGELFF
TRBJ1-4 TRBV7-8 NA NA TGTGCCAGCAGCCCTACAGGGCGAGGAAATGAAAAACTGTTTTTT CASSPTGRGNEKLFF
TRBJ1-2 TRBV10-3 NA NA TGTGCCATCAGCGGACAACGGGGAGACTATGGCTACACCTTC CAISGQRGDYGYTF
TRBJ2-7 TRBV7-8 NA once TGTGCCAGCAGCTCCCCTGGACAGCCCTACGAGCAGTACTTC CASSSPGQPYEQYF
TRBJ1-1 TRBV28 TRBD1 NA TGTGCCAGCAGTAAGGGACAGACAGGGTGGAACACTGAAGCTTTCTTT CASSKGQTGWNTEAFF
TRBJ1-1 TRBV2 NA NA TGTGCCAGCAGTGAAGGGTATATGAACACTGAAGCTTTCTTT CASSEGYMNTEAFF
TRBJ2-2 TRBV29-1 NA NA TGCAGCGTTGAAGACCTACAGGGCGGGAACACCGGGGAGCTGTTTTTT CSVEDLQGGNTGELFF